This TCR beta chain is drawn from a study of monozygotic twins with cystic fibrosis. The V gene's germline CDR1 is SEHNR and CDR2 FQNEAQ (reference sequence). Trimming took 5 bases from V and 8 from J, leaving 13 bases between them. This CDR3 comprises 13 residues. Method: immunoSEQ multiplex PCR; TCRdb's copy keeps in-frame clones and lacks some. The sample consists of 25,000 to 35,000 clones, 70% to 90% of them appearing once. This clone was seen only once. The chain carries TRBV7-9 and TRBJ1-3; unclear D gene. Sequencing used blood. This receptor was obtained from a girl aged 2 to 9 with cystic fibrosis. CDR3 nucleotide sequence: TGTGCCAGCAGCCCAGGCCGGGGTGACACCATATATTTT. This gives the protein CASSPGRGDTIYF.